This TCR beta chain was sequenced during a study of shared clonotypes between healthy human individuals. With 4 bases removed from V and 1 base from J, the gap between germline ends came to 8 bases. Germline loops: CDR1 MDHEN, CDR2 SYDVKM. The CDR3 is 14 amino acids. Method: immunoSEQ multiplex PCR; TCRdb's copy keeps in-frame clones and lacks some. The sample has hundreds of thousands of clones, nearly 97% seen once. Selected positively for CCR7 and CD45RO-negative, naive CD8 cells excluded terminally differentiated effector memory CD45RA+ cells. As regards this clone: The antigen is unknown.

Study results and caveats: Shared clonotypes: roughly 4.5% naive CD4, about 4% naive CD8, about 2.5% memory CD4, under 0.45% memory CD8.

The source of this sequence is a woman in her 30s in good health. The source material was naive CD8+ T cells sorted from blood. The V and J genes are TRBV28 and TRBJ2-1, with D unresolved. The CDR3 DNA is TGTGCCAGCAGTTCCTTAGGATCCTACAATGAGCAGTTCTTC. Protein product: CASSSLGSYNEQFF.